This T cell receptor (beta chain) was retrieved from a study of OX40 agonist ivuxolimab in advanced cancers. Between the trimmed V and J ends, which lost 2 bases and 5 bases, there was a span of 25 bases. This CDR3 is built from 18 residues. The germline V gene encodes CDR1 SGHVS and CDR2 FNYEAQ. Turning to this clone: As yet, its antigen is unknown.

Study-level points and caveats: At doses 0.1 to 3.0 mg/kg, CD4+ and CD8+ clones expanded. Antigen specificity remained undetermined for the expanded peripheral T cells. Expanded clones were, on average, more numerous in CD8+ T cells than in CD4+. The study found among the lowest clonal expansion in partial responders at 0.1-3.0 mg/kg.

Assay: immunoSEQ multiplex PCR; the TCRdb copy retains only in-frame clones and omits some. The table has fewer than 65,000 clones, around 90% seen once; the top ten hold about 0.34%. The receptor was derived from an adult with an advanced solid tumor such as melanoma, head and neck, liver or kidney cancer. This specimen consisted of CD4+ or CD8+ T cells sorted from blood, obtained in a trial of the OX40 agonist ivuxolimab. The chain couples TRBV7-6 to TRBJ2-7, with D perhaps being TRBD1 or TRBD2 (6 bases each). CDR3 region: CASSLRTPTGRQDNEQYF. The CDR3 DNA follows: TGTGCCAGCAGCTTAAGAACGCCCACAGGGAGGCAAGACAACGAGCAGTACTTC.